These 15 T cell receptor beta chains originate from one sample sequenced in a study of identical twins' blood T cells (dated by TCRdb to 2013 to 2014). The protocol used for the library was 5' RACE. Data came from an Illumina Genome Analyzer IIx. The public reads were reprocessed in TCRdb via fastp at Q25 and MiXCR, keeping in-frame beta chains. Identical CDR3 proteins give one entry, which carries the most common genes and DNA. The sample table lists 400,000 or so distinct CDR3 sequences, about 28% of them with a count of one. The biggest ten clones account for 6.1% of the sample. Sequencing used PBMCs. Source of these receptors: a woman aged 18-50 years in good health.

This clonotype was seen many times. The V gene is TRBV7-6, the J gene TRBJ2-1, with no clear D. Germline V lookup: CDR1 SGHVS, CDR2 FNYEAQ. The length of the CDR3 is 14 residues. The V and J ends lost 1 base and 12 bases respectively, with 16 bases between them. The CDR3 bases are TGTGCCAGCAGCTTAGAAGTTGGTGTTTCCGTGCAGTTCTTC. Encoded protein: CASSLEVGVSVQFF. The whole variable domain, filled in from reference TRBV7-6 and TRBJ2-1, reads GAGVSQSPRYKVTKRGQDVALRCDPISGHVSLYWYRQALGQGPEFLTYFNYEAQQDKSGLPNDRFSAERPEGSISTLTIQRTEQRDSAMYRCASSLEVGVSVQFFGPGTRLTVL.

CDR3 nucleotide sequence: TGTGCCAGCAGCTTCCTTCGGCCGAACACCGGGGAGCTGTTTTTT. This codes for CASSFLRPNTGELFF. The V gene is TRBV11-2, the J gene TRBJ2-2; no definite D call. This CDR3 has 15 amino acids. Trimming cost V 3 bases and J 0 bases, with 8 bases left between them. Germline V CDR1 and CDR2: SGHAT, FQNNGV.

This chain connects TRBV3-1 to TRBJ2-3; 7 positions match TRBD2. Germline loops: CDR1 LGHDT, CDR2 YNNKEL (reference sequence). The CDR3 runs 15 residues. Trimming cost V 7 bases and J 3 bases; bases outside gene matches: 10. The CDR3 is CASTPQASGTDTQYF. CDR3 sequence (DNA): TGTGCCAGCACCCCTCAGGCTAGCGGAACAGATACGCAGTATTTT.

This chain links TRBV9 with TRBJ2-3, with no clear D. The V end was cut by 0 bases, the J end by 6 bases, with 8 bases between. The germline V gene has CDR1 SGDLS and CDR2 YYNGEE. CDR3 length: 13 amino acids. The CDR3 DNA is TGTGCCAGCAGCGTAGGGGGATCCGATACGCAGTATTTT. Amino acids: CASSVGGSDTQYF. The variable domain in full, with the rest retrieved from reference TRBV9 and TRBJ2-3, is DSGVTQTPKHLITATGQRVTLRCSPRSGDLSVYWYQQSLDQGLQFLIQYYNGEERAKGNILERFSAQQFPDLHSELNLSSLELGDSALYFCASSVGGSDTQYFGPGTRLTVL.

This clonotype was detected many times. The chain combines TRBV6-5 with TRBJ1-1, with D possibly being TRBD1 (5 bases). The CDR3 extends over 11 amino acids. V was shortened by 4 bases and J by 11 bases, with 11 bases between the two germline ends. Germline CDR1 and CDR2: MNHEY and SVGAGI. The CDR3, as DNA: TGTGCCAGCAGTTTGGGAGGGGCCGCTTTCTTT. Translation: CASSLGGAAFF.

The V and J genes are TRBV11-1 and TRBJ1-1; D not certain. Per the germline V gene, CDR1 is SGHAT and CDR2 is FQDESV (reference sequence). CDR3 length: 13 amino acids. Trimming removed 6 bases from V and 3 bases from J, with 11 bases in between. CDR3 nucleotides: TGTGCCAGCAGTCGAGGGCCAGACACTGAAGCTTTCTTT. Translation: CASSRGPDTEAFF.

This clonotype was picked up a small number of times. The chain carries TRBV7-2 and TRBJ2-1; D unclear. V gave up 5 bases and J gave up 5 bases, with 13 bases separating them. Per the germline V gene, CDR1 is SGHTA and CDR2 is FQGNSA. The CDR3 sequence is 14 residues long. The CDR3 bases are TGTGCCAGCAGCCCTCAAAGGCCCCACAATGAGCAGTTCTTC. Translation gives CASSPQRPHNEQFF.

V usage is TRBV10-3 and J usage is TRBJ2-2; unclear D gene. Germline V gene sequence: CDR1 ENHRY, CDR2 SYGVKD. The ends were cut back, 8 bases at V and 6 bases at J, with 7 bases in the middle. The CDR3 is made up of 11 amino acids. This CDR3 reads CAISGAGELFF. Here the CDR3 DNA reads TGTGCCATCTCTGGTGCCGGGGAGCTGTTTTTT.

This clonotype was counted ten times or more. The chain recombines TRBV20-1 with TRBJ2-2; D is ambiguous. Germline CDR1 DFQATT, CDR2 SNEGSKA (reference sequence). The V and J ends lost 0 bases and 1 base respectively, with 6 bases between them. This CDR3 has 14 amino acids. The CDR3 nucleotides are TGCAGTGCTAGAGATCCTAGGAACACCGGGGAGCTGTTTTTT. It yields the protein CSARDPRNTGELFF.

This clonotype was picked up many times. V and J are TRBV12-3 or TRBV12-4 and TRBJ1-4, with D perhaps matching TRBD1 (6 bases). Trimming left V 5 bases short and J 3 bases short, with 7 bases between. The CDR3 consists of 13 residues. The CDR3 sequence is CASSGGSNEKLFF. The CDR3 region has the DNA TGTGCCAGCAGTGGGGGCTCTAATGAAAAACTGTTTTTT.

This clonotype was seen only a few times. The J gene is TRBJ1-2, the V gene TRBV7-9; TRBD1 matches at 7 bases. The CDR3 consists of 15 residues. V shed 5 bases and J 0 bases; nucleotides not matched to a gene: 6. Germline CDR1 reads SEHNR; CDR2 reads FQNEAQ (reference sequence). The CDR3 bases are TGTGCCAGCAGCGGGGGACAGTCCTCTAACTATGGCTACACCTTC. Translation gives CASSGGQSSNYGYTF. The whole variable domain, filled in from reference TRBV7-9 and TRBJ1-2, reads DTGVSQNPRHKITKRGQNVTFRCDPISEHNRLYWYRQTLGQGPEFLTYFQNEAQLEKSRLLSDRFSAERPKGSFSTLEIQRTEQGDSAMYLCASSGGQSSNYGYTFGSGTRLTVV.

This clonotype has just a few counts. CDR3 in DNA: TGTGCCACCAGCAGCAGGGGGGGGAACAATGAGCAGTTCTTC. It specifies CATSSRGGNNEQFF. The chain links TRBV15 to TRBJ2-1; either TRBD1 or TRBD2 may fit D (7 bases each). Trimming shortened V by 3 bases and J by 5 bases, and 11 bases separated the two germline ends. The CDR3 runs to 14 residues. CDR1 and CDR2 from the germline V gene are LNHNV and YYDKDF (reference sequence).

In its sample, this clonotype was seen a few times. This sequence joins TRBV5-1 and TRBJ1-2; perhaps TRBD1 as D (6 bases). V lost 4 bases and J lost 8, with 18 bases in between. The V gene's germline CDR1 is SGHRS and CDR2 YFSETQ. The CDR3 runs 14 residues. As DNA, the CDR3 is TGCGCCAGCAGCGGGATACAGGGACCCATGGGCTACACCTTC. It translates to CASSGIQGPMGYTF.

The chain employs TRBV7-2 and TRBJ2-3, with D hard to call. The V gene lost 7 bases and the J gene lost 5 bases, with 10 bases spanning the gap. Per germline, CDR1 SGHTA and CDR2 FQGNSA. CDR3 length equals 12 residues. This chain's CDR3 is CASNPGRDTQYF. The CDR3 DNA reads TGTGCCAGCAACCCGGGTAGAGATACGCAGTATTTT.

The J gene is TRBJ2-1, the V gene TRBV6-5; the match to TRBD2 covers 12 bases. Trimming took 5 bases from V and 9 from J; bases not matched to a gene: 8. The CDR3 is 15 amino acids. Germline loops: CDR1 MNHEY, CDR2 SVGAGI. CDR3 sequence (DNA): TGTGCCAGCAGTACGACTAGCGGGAGAGTAAGTGAGCAGTTCTTC. Translating gives CASSTTSGRVSEQFF.